Sequencing of this TCR beta chain was carried out in a study of radiotherapy plus CTLA-4 blockade in lung cancer. General study results and limits: Reports identified early blood T cell clone dynamics, with interferon-beta, as the best response predictor.

Repertoires were generated with immunoSEQ multiplex PCR, while TCRdb's copy carries only in-frame clones and drops some. The sample lists some 110,000 clones, roughly 80% occurring once. This clone was seen only a few times. The target antigen is unknown. The CDR3 sequence is 15 residues long. The germline V and J ends were trimmed by 0 bases and 7 bases, with 11 bases remaining between them. In germline, CDR1 is SGDLS, CDR2 YYNGEE. This chain links TRBV9 with TRBJ1-6; the D is unclear. The sequence was collected from a human donor with non-small cell lung cancer who had a partial response to radiotherapy plus ipilimumab. The sequenced sample was peripheral blood, obtained from a patient treated with radiotherapy plus ipilimumab. Written as DNA, the CDR3 is TGTGCCAGCAGCGTAGAACCCGGCGGGAATTCACCCCTCCACTTT. This codes for CASSVEPGGNSPLHF.